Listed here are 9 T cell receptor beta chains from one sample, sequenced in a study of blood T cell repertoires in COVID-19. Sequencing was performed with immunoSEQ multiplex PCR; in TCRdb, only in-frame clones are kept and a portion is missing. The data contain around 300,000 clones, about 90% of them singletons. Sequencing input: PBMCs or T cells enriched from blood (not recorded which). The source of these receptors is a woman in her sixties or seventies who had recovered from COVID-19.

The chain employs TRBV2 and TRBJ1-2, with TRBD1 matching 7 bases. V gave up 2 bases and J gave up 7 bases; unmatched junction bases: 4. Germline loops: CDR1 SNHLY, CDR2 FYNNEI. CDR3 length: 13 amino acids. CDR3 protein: CASSENRGSGYTF. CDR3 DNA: TGTGCCAGCAGTGAAAACAGGGGATCTGGCTACACCTTC.

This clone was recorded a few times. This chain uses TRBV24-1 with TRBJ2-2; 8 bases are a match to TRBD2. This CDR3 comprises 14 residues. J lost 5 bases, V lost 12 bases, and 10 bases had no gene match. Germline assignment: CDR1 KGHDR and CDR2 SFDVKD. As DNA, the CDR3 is TGTGCCGCCGGGAGGGGGAGTTTTACCGGGGAGCTGTTTTTT. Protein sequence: CAAGRGSFTGELFF.

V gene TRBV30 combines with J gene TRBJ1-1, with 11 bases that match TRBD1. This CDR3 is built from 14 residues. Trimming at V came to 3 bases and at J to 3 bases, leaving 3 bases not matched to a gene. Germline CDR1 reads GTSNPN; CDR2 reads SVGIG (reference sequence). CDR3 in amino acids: CAWREGQGDTEAFF. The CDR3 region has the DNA TGTGCCTGGAGAGAGGGACAGGGGGACACTGAAGCTTTCTTT.

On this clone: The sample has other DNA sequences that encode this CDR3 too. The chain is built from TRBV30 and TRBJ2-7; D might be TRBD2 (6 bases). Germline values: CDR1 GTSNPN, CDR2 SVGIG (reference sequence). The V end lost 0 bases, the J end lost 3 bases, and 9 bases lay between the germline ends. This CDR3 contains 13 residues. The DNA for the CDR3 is TGTGCCTGGAGTGTAATGGGGGGCTACGAGCAGTACTTC. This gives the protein CAWSVMGGYEQYF. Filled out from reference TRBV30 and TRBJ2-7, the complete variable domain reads SQTIHQWPATLVQPVGSPLSLECTVEGTSNPNLYWYRQAAGRGLQLLFYSVGIGQISSEVPQNLSASRPQDRQFILSSKKLLLSDSGFYLCAWSVMGGYEQYFGPGTRLTVT.

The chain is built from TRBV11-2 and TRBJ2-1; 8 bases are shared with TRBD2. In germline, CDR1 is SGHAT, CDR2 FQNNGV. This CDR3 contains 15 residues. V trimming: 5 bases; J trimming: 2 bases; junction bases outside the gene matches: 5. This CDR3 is CASSAPGLAYNEQFF. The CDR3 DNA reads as TGTGCCAGCAGCGCACCGGGACTAGCCTACAATGAGCAGTTCTTC.

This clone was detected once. DNA of the CDR3: TGTGCCAGCAGTGATCGGACAGGGTCTAGCAATCAGCCCCAGCATTTT. Translation: CASSDRTGSSNQPQHF. The chain is built from TRBV2 and TRBJ1-5, with 8 nucleotides matching TRBD1. Germline V gives CDR1 SNHLY, CDR2 FYNNEI. CDR3 length equals 16 residues. J was trimmed by 0 bases and V by 3 bases; bases with no gene match: 4.

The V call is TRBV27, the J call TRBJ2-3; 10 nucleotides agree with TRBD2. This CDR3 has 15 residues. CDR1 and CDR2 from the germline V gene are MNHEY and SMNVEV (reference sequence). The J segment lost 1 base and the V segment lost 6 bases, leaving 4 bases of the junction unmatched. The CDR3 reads CASRPLAGGTDTQYF. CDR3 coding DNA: TGTGCCAGCAGACCGCTAGCGGGAGGCACAGATACGCAGTATTTT.

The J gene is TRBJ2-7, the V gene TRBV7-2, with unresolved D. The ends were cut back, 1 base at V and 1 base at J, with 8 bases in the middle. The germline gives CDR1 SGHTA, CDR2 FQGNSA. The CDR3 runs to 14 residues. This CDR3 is CASSLDVTSYEQYF. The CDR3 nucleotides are TGTGCCAGCAGCTTAGATGTCACTTCCTACGAGCAGTACTTC.

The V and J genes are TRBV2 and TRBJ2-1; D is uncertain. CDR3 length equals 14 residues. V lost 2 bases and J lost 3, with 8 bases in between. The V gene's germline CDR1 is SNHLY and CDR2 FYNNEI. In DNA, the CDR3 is TGTGCCAGCAGTGAAAGTGTCTACTACAATGAGCAGTTCTTC. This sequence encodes CASSESVYYNEQFF.